The following is a TCR beta chain sequence with its context. Its cognate antigen is unknown. The sample is drawn from a study of T cell responses to AZD1222 COVID-19 vaccine. Whole-study findings and limits: There were vaccine-associated CD4 TCRs across spike, dominant at 160-218 and 743-854. Compared with day 0, the breadth and depth of the Spike-specific TCR repertoire rose significantly after two doses of AZD1222. Possibly, clonal diversity was underestimated; donors were largely white British and included more females.

Assay used: immunoSEQ multiplex PCR; TCRdb lists only in-frame clones, some missing. The table lists about 190,000 clones, around 93% of them singletons, with 7.5% to 9.5% in the top ten. This CDR3 contains 12 residues. V lost 9 bases, J lost 3 bases, and 12 bases lay in between. CDR1 and CDR2 (germline): LNHDA, SQIVND (reference sequence). This chain connects TRBV19 to TRBJ2-7; D not certain. This TCR derives from an adult in good health. The sample was peripheral blood, taken on day 0 of AZD1222 vaccination. The CDR3 loop is CASSPPYYEQYF. CDR3 nucleotide sequence: TGTGCCAGCTCTCCCCCCTACTACGAGCAGTACTTC.